This T cell receptor beta chain is drawn from a study of regulatory and conventional T cells in RAG deficiency. This table comes from immunoSEQ multiplex PCR, and its TCRdb copy is limited to in-frame clones, with some not included. The sample records roughly 30,000 clones, roughly 96% being singletons. This CDR3 has 15 amino acids. Germline CDR1 is SGHTA and CDR2 is FQGNSA. J lost 2 bases, V lost 5 bases, and 3 bases had no gene match. Study-level findings and limits: Control T-cell subsets had markedly higher Shannon entropy and lower Simpson indices than RAG-deficient patients. Sorted Omenn CD25-high CD127-low cells may not be bona fide Tregs. In Omenn syndrome, Treg and Tconv repertoires overlapped >75%.

Comment on this clone: Its antigen is undetermined.

Conventional CD4+ T cells were sorted from blood as CD25-low CD127-high cells. These data were also filed under a second study, of regulatory T cells. That study reports: The PCR used 52 TRBV and 13 TRBJ primers. Patient repertoires had restricted TRB V-J pairs and skewed V and J usage, most in Tregs.

Sequences were obtained from CD25- CD4+ T cells sorted from blood. The chain carries TRBV7-2 and TRBJ2-6, with 7 bases fitting TRBD1. The receptor comes from a human donor in good health. The CDR3 loop is CASSVGGPGANVLTF. CDR3 nucleotides: TGTGCCAGCAGCGTAGGGGGCCCTGGGGCCAACGTCCTGACTTTC.